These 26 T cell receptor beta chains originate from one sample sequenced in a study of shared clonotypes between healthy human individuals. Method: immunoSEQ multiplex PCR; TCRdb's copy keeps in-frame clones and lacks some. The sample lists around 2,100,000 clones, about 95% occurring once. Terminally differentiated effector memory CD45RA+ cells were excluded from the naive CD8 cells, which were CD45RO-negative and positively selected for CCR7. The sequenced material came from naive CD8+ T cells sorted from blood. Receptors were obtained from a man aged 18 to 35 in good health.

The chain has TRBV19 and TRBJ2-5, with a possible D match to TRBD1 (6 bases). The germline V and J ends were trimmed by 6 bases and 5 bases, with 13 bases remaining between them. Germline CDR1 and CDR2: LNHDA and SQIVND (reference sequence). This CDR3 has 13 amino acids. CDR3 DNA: TGTGCCAGTAGCATGGGACAAATGGAGACCCAGTACTTC. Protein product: CASSMGQMETQYF.

CDR3 in DNA: TGTGCCAGCAGTGCGGGACAGCCTCTACTAGCGTATTCCTACAATGAGCAGTTCTTC. This sequence encodes CASSAGQPLLAYSYNEQFF. The chain has TRBV2 and TRBJ2-1; tentatively, D is TRBD1 or TRBD2 (7 bases each). The germline V gene encodes CDR1 SNHLY and CDR2 FYNNEI. Between the trimmed V and J ends, which lost 4 bases and 1 base, there was a span of 23 bases. The CDR3 extends over 19 amino acids.

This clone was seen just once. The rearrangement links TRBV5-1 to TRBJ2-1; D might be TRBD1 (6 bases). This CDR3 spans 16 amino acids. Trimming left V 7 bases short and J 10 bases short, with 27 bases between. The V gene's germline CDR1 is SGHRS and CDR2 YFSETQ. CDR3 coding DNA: TGCGCCAGCCACCCGGGTCCGGGACACGGAGACCCAGAGCAGTTCTTC. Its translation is CASHPGPGHGDPEQFF.

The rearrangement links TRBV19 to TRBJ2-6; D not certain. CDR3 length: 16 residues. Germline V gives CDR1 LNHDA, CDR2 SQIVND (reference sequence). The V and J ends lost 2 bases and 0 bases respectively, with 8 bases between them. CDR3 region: CASSIPTYSGANVLTF. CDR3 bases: TGTGCCAGTAGTATACCGACATACTCTGGGGCCAACGTCCTGACTTTC.

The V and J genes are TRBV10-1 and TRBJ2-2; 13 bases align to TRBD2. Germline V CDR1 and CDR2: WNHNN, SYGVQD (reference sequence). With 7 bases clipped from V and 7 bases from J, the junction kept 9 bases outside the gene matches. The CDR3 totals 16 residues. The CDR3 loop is CASIGLAGVYGGELFF. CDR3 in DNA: TGCGCCAGCATAGGACTAGCGGGAGTTTATGGCGGGGAGCTGTTTTTT.

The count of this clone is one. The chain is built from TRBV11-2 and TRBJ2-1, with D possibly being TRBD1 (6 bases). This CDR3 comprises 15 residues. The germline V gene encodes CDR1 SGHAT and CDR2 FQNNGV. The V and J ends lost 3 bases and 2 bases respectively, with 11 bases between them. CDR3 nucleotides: TGTGCCAGCAGCTTCGGACAGCAGACCTACAATGAGCAGTTCTTC. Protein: CASSFGQQTYNEQFF.

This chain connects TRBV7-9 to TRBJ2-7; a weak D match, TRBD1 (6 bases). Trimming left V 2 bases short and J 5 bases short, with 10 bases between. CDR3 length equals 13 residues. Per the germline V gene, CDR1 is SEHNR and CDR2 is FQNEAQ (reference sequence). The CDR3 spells CASSLQGSHEQYF. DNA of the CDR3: TGTGCCAGCAGCTTACAGGGGAGCCACGAGCAGTACTTC.

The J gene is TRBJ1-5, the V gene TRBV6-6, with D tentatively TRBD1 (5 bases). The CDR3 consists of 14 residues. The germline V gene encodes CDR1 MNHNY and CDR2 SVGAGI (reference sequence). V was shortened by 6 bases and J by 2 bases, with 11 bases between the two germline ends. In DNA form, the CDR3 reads TGTGCCAGCAGGGAAGGGGTTGGCAATCAGCCCCAGCATTTT. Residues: CASREGVGNQPQHF.

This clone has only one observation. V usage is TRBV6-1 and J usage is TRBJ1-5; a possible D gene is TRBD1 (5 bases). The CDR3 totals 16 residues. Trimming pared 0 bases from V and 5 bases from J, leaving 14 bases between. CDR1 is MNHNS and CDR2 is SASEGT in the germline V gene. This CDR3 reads CASSEATRDRYQPQHF. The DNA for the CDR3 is TGTGCCAGCAGTGAAGCTACCCGGGACCGCTATCAGCCCCAGCATTTT.

The DNA of the CDR3 is TGTGCCAGCAGTTATCGGCAGGGCGAAGCTTTCTTT. This codes for CASSYRQGEAFF. The chain is built from TRBV6-1 and TRBJ1-1; perhaps TRBD1 as D (5 bases). Germline V lookup: CDR1 MNHNS, CDR2 SASEGT. V lost 5 bases and J 8 bases, leaving 12 bases between the germline ends. The CDR3 extends over 12 amino acids.

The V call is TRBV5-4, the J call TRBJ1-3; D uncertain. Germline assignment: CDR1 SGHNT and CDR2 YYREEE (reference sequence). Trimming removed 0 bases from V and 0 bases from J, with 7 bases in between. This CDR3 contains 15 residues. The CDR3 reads CASSLAPASGNTIYF. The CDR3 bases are TGTGCCAGCAGCTTGGCCCCAGCCTCTGGAAACACCATATATTTT.

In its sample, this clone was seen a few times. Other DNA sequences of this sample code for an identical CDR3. The CDR3 DNA is TGTGCCAGTAGTTCACTAGCGGGGATTTACAATGAGCAGTTCTTC. Encoded protein: CASSSLAGIYNEQFF. The chain combines TRBV19 with TRBJ2-1; 10 nucleotides match TRBD2. There are 15 residues in the CDR3. CDR1 and CDR2 from the germline V gene are LNHDA and SQIVND (reference sequence). J gave up 4 bases and V 5 bases, and 5 bases lay outside the gene matches.

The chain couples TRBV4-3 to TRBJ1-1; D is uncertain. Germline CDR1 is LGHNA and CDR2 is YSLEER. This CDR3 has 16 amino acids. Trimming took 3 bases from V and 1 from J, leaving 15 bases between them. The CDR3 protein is CASSQGPLGANTEAFF. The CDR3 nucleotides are TGCGCCAGCAGCCAGGGTCCTTTGGGAGCGAACACTGAAGCTTTCTTT.

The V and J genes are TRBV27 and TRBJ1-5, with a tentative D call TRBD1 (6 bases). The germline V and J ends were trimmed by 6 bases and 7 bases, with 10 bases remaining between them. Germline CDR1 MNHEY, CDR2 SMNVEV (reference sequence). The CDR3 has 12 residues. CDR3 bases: TGTGCCAGCAGACAGGGCTCGCAGCCCCAGCATTTT. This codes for CASRQGSQPQHF.

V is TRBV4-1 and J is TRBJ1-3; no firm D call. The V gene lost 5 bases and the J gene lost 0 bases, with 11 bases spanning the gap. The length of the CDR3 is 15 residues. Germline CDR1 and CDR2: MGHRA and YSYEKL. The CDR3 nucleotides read TGCGCCAGCAGCGTCGTTAGTGGCTCTGGAAACACCATATATTTT. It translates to CASSVVSGSGNTIYF.

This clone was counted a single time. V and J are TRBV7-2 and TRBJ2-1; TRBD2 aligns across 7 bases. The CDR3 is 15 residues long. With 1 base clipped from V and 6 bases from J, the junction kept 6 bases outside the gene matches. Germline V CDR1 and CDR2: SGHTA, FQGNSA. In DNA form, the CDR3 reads TGTGCCAGCAGCTTAGTGGCTAGCGGACCCAATGAGCAGTTCTTC. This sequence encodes CASSLVASGPNEQFF.

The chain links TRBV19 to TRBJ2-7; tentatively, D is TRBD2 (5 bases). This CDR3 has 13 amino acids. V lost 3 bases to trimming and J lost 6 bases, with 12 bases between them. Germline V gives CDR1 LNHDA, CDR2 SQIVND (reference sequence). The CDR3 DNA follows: TGTGCCAGTAGTATTGGGAGTAAGTCCGAGCAGTACTTC. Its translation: CASSIGSKSEQYF. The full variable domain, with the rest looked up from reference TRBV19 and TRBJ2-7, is DGGITQSPKYLFRKEGQNVTLSCEQNLNHDAMYWYRQDPGQGLRLIYYSQIVNDFQKGDIAEGYSVSREKKESFPLTVTSAQKNPTAFYLCASSIGSKSEQYFGPGTRLTVT.

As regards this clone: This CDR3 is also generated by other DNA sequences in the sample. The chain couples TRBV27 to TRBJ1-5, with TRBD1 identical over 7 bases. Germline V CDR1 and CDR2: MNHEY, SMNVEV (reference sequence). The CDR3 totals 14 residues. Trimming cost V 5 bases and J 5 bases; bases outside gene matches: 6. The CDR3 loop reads CASSPGGGHQPQHF. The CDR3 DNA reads TGTGCCAGCAGTCCAGGGGGAGGGCATCAGCCCCAGCATTTT.

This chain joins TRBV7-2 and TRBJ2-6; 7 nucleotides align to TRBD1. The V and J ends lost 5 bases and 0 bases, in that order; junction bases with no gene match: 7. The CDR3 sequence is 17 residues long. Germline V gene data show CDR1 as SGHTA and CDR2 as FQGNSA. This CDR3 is CASSQTGASSGANVLTF. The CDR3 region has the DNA TGTGCCAGCAGCCAAACAGGGGCCAGCTCTGGGGCCAACGTCCTGACTTTC.

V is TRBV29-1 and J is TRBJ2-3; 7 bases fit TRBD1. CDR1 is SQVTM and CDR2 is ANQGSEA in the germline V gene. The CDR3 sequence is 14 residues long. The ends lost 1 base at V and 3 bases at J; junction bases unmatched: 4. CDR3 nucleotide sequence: TGCAGCGTTGAAGGAGACAGGGAAACAGATACGCAGTATTTT. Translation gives CSVEGDRETDTQYF.

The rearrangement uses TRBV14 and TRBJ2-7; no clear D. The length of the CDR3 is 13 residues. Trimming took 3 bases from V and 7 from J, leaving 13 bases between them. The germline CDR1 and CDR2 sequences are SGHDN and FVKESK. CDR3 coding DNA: TGTGCCAGCAGCCATGAACTGGGGTGGGAGCAGTACTTC. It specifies CASSHELGWEQYF.

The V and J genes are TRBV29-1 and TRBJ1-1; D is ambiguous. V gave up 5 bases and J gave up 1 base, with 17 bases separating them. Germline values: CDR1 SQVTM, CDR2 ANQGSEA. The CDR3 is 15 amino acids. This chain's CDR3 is CSVLGPITGNTEAFF. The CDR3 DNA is TGCAGCGTTCTGGGTCCCATAACTGGGAACACTGAAGCTTTCTTT. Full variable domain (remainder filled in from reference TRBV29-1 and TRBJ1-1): SAVISQKPSRDICQRGTSLTIQCQVDSQVTMMFWYRQQPGQSLTLIATANQGSEATYESGFVIDKFPISRPNLTFSTLTVSNMSPEDSSIYLCSVLGPITGNTEAFFGQGTRLTVV.

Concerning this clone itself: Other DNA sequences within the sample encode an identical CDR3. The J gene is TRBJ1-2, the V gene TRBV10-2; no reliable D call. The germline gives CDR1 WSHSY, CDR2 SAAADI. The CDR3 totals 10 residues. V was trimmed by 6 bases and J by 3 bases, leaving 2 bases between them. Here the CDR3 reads CASRDYGYTF. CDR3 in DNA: TGCGCCAGCAGGGACTATGGCTACACCTTC.

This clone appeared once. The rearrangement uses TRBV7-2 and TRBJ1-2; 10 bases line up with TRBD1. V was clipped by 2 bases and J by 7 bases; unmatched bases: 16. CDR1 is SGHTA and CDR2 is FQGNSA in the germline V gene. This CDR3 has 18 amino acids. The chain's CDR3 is CASSLTGQGYLEFSGYTF. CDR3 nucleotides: TGTGCCAGCAGCTTAACGGGACAGGGGTACTTGGAGTTCAGTGGCTACACCTTC. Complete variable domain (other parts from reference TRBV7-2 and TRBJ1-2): GAGVSQSPSNKVTEKGKDVELRCDPISGHTALYWYRQSLGQGLEFLIYFQGNSAPDKSGLPSDRFSAERTGGSVSTLTIQRTQQEDSAVYLCASSLTGQGYLEFSGYTFGSGTRLTVV.

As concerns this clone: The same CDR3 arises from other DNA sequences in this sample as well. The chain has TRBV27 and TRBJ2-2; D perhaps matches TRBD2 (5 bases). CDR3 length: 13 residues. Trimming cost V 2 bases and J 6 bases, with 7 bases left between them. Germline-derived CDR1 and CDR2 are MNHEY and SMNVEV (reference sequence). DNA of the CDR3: TGTGCCAGCAGTTTAGGGCGGGCCGGGGAGCTGTTTTTT. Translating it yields CASSLGRAGELFF.

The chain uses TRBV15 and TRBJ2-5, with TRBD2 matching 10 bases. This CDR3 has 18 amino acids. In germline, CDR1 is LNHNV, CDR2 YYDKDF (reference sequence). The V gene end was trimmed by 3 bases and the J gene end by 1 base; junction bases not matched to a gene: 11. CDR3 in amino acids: CATSRMDSTSGPQETQYF. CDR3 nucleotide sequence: TGTGCCACCAGCAGGATGGACTCGACTAGCGGGCCCCAAGAGACCCAGTACTTC.